The table lists the clone carrying this TCR beta chain with many counts. The data belong to a study of cytotoxic CD8 clonotypes in ibrutinib-treated CLL. Profiled with immunoSEQ multiplex PCR; TCRdb holds only in-frame clones, not every one. The table has over 95,000 clones, more than 55% seen once. The CDR3 loop spans 13 amino acids. Germline CDR1 is SGHTA and CDR2 is FQGTGA. With 2 bases removed from V and 3 bases from J, the gap between germline ends came to 6 bases. The TCR was taken from a human donor with chronic lymphocytic leukemia. Specimen: PBMCs, collected after 24 months of ibrutinib treatment. The chain combines TRBV7-3 with TRBJ2-3; perhaps TRBD1 as D (6 bases). The CDR3 loop is CASSLQGTDTQYF. The CDR3 nucleotides read TGTGCCAGCAGCTTACAGGGGACAGATACGCAGTATTTT. The full variable domain, in which reference TRBV7-3 and TRBJ2-3 provide the parts outside the CDR3, is GAGVSQTPSNKVTEKGKYVELRCDPISGHTALYWYRQSLGQGPEFLIYFQGTGAADDSGLPNDRFFAVRPEGSVSTLKIQRTERGDSAVYLCASSLQGTDTQYFGPGTRLTVL.